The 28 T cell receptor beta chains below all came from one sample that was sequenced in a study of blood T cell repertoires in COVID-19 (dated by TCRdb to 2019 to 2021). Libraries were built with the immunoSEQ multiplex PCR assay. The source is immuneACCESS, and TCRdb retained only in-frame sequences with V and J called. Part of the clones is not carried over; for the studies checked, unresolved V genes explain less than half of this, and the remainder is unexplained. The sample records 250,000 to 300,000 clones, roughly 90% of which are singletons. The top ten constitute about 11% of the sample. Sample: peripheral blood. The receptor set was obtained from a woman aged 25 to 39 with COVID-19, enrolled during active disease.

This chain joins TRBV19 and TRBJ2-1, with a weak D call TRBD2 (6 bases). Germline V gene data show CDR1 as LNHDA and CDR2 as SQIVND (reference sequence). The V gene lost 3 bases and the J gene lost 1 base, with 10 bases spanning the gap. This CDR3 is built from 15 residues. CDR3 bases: TGTGCCAGTAGTATCGCGGGAAAATCCTACAATGAGCAGTTCTTC. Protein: CASSIAGKSYNEQFF. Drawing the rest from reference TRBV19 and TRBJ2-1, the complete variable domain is DGGITQSPKYLFRKEGQNVTLSCEQNLNHDAMYWYRQDPGQGLRLIYYSQIVNDFQKGDIAEGYSVSREKKESFPLTVTSAQKNPTAFYLCASSIAGKSYNEQFFGPGTRLTVL.

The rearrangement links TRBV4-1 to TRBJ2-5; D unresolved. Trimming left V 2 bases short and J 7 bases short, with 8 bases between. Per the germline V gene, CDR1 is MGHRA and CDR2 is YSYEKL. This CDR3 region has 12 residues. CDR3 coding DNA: TGCGCCAGCAGCCAAAGTGCAGGGACCCAGTACTTC. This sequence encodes CASSQSAGTQYF.

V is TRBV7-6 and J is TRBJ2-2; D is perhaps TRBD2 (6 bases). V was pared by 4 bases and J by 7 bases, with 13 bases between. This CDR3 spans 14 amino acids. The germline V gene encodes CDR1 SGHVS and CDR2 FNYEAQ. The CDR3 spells CASSSRLRDGELFF. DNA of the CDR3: TGTGCCAGCAGCTCTCGATTGCGGGACGGGGAGCTGTTTTTT. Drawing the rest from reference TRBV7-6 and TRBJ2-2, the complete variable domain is GAGVSQSPRYKVTKRGQDVALRCDPISGHVSLYWYRQALGQGPEFLTYFNYEAQQDKSGLPNDRFSAERPEGSISTLTIQRTEQRDSAMYRCASSSRLRDGELFFGEGSRLTVL.

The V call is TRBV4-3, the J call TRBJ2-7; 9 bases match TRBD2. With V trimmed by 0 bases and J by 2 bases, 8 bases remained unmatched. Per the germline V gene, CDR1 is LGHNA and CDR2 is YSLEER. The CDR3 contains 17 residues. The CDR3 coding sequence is TGCGCCAGCAGCCAAGACCTTAGCGGGAGTTCCCCCTACGAGCAGTACTTC. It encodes CASSQDLSGSSPYEQYF.

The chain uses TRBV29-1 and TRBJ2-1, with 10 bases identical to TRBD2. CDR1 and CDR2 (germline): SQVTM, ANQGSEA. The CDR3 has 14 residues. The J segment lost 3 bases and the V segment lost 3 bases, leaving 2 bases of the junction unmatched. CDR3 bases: TGCAGCGTTGAGGGGACTAGCGTCTACAATGAGCAGTTCTTC. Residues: CSVEGTSVYNEQFF.

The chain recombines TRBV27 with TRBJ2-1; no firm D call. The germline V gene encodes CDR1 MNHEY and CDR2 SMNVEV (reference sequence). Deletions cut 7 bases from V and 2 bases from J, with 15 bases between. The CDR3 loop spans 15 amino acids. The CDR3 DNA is TGTGCCAGCACCCCTTCGACAAGGACCTACAATGAGCAGTTCTTC. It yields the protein CASTPSTRTYNEQFF.

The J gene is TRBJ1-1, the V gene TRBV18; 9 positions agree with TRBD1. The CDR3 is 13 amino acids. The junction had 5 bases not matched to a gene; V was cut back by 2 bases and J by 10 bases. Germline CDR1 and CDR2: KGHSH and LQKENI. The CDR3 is CASSPGRGQGAFF. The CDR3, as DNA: TGTGCCAGCTCACCAGGGAGGGGACAGGGAGCTTTCTTT.

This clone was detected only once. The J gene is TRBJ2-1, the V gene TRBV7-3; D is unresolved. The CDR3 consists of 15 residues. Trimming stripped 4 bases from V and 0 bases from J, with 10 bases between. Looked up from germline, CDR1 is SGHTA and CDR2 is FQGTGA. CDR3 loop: CASSSTLSSYNEQFF. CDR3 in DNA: TGTGCCAGCAGCTCGACATTGAGCTCCTACAATGAGCAGTTCTTC.

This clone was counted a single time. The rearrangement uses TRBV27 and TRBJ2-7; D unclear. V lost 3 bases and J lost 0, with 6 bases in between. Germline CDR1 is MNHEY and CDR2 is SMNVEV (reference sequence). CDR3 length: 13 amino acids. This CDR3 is CASSFRSSYEQYF. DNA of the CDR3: TGTGCCAGCAGTTTTAGAAGCTCCTACGAGCAGTACTTC.

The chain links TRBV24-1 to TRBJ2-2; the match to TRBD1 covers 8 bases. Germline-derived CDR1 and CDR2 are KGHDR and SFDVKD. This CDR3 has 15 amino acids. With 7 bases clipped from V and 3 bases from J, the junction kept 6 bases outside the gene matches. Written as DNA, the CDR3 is TGTGCCACCAGCAAAAGGGGACAGGACACCGGGGAGCTGTTTTTT. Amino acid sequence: CATSKRGQDTGELFF.

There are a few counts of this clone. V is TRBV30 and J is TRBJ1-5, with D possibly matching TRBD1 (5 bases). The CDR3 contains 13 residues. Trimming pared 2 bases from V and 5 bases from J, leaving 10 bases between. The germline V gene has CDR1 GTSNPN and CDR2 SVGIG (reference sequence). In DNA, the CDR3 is TGTGCCTGGAGTACAGGATTCTATCAGCCCCAGCATTTT. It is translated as CAWSTGFYQPQHF.

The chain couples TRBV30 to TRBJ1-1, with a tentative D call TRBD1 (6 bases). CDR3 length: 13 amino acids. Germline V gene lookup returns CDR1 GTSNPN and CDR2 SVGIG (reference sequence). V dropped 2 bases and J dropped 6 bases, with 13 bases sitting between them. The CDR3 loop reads CAWSPQGGAEAFF. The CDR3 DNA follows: TGTGCCTGGAGTCCACAGGGAGGGGCTGAAGCTTTCTTT.

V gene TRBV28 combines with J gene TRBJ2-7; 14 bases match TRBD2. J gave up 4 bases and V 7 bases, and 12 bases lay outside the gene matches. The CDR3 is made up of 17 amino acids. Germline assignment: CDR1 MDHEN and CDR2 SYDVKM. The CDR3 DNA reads TGTGCCAGCACCCGGCCGGGACTAGCGGGAGCTGAATACGAGCAGTACTTC. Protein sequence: CASTRPGLAGAEYEQYF.

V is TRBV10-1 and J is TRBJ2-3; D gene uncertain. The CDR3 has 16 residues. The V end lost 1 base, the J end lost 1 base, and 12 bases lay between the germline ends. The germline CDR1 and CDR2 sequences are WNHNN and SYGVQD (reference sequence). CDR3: CASSELSRRGTDTQYF. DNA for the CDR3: TGCGCCAGCAGTGAGTTATCGAGGAGAGGCACAGATACGCAGTATTTT.

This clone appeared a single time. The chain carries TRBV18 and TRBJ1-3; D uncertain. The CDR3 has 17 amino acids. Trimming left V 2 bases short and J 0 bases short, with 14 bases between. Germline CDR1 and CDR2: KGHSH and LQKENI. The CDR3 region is CASSPGVGPSSGNTIYF. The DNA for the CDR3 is TGTGCCAGCTCACCAGGAGTAGGCCCGAGCTCTGGAAACACCATATATTTT.

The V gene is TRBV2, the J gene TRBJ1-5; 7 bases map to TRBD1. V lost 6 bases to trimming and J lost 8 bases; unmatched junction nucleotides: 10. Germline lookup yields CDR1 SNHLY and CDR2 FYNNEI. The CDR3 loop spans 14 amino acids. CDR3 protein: CASSQAGGIEPQHF. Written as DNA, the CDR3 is TGTGCCAGCAGCCAGGCAGGGGGTATAGAGCCCCAGCATTTT.

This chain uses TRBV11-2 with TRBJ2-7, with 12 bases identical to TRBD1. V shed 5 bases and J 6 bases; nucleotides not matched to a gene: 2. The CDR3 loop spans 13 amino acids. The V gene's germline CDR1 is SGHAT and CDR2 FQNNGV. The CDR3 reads CASSQGQGAEQYF. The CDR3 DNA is TGTGCCAGCAGCCAGGGACAGGGGGCCGAGCAGTACTTC.

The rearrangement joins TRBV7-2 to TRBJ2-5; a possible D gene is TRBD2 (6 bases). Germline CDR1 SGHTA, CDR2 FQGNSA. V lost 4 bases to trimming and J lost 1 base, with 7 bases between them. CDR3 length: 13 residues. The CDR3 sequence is CASSWDSQETQYF. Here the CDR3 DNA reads TGTGCCAGCAGCTGGGACTCCCAAGAGACCCAGTACTTC. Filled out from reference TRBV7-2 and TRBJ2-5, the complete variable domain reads GAGVSQSPSNKVTEKGKDVELRCDPISGHTALYWYRQSLGQGLEFLIYFQGNSAPDKSGLPSDRFSAERTGGSVSTLTIQRTQQEDSAVYLCASSWDSQETQYFGPGTRLLVL.

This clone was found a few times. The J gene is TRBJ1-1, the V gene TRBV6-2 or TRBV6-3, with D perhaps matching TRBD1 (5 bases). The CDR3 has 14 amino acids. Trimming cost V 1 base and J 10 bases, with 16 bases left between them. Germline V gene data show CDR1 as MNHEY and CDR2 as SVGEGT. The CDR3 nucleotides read TGTGCCAGCAGTTACTTCGGGGGGATGATTTCAGCTTTCTTT. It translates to CASSYFGGMISAFF.

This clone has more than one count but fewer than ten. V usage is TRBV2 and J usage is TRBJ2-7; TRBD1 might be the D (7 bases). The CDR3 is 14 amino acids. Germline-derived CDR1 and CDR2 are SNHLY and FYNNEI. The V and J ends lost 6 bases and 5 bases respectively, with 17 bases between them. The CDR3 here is CASSTQGGADEQYF. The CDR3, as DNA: TGTGCCAGCAGCACTCAGGGGGGCGCAGACGAGCAGTACTTC.

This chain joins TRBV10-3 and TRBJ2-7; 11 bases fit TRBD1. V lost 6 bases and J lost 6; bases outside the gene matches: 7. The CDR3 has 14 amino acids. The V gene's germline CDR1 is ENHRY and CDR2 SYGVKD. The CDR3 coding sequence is TGTGCCATCAGCCTAGGACAGGGGGCGTCCGAGCAGTACTTC. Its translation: CAISLGQGASEQYF.

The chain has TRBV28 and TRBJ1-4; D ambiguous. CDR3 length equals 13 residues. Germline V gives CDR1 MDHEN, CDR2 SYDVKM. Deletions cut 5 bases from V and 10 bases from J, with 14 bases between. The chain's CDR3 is CASSSGPTGKLFF. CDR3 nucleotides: TGTGCCAGCAGTAGTGGTCCAACTGGAAAACTGTTTTTT.

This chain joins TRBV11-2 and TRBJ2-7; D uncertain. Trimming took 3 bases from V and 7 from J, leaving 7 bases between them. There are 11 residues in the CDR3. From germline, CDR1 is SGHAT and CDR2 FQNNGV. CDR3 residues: CASSFILEQYF. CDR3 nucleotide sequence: TGTGCCAGCAGCTTCATTTTGGAGCAGTACTTC.

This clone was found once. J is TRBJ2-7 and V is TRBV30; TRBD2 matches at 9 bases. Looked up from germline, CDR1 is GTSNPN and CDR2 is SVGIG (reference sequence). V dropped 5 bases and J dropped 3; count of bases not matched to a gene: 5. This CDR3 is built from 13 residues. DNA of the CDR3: TGTGCCTGGGGAATAGCGGGAGTCTACGAGCAGTACTTC. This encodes CAWGIAGVYEQYF.

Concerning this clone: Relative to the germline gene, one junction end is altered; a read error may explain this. In DNA form, the CDR3 reads TGTGCTAGCAGAAAAACTCAGGGGAGACAGGAGACCCAGTACTTC. Translation gives CASRKTQGRQETQYF. The chain carries TRBV7-7 and TRBJ2-5, with a tentative D call TRBD1 (6 bases). This CDR3 has 15 amino acids. CDR1 and CDR2 (germline): SSHAT, FNYEAQ (reference sequence).

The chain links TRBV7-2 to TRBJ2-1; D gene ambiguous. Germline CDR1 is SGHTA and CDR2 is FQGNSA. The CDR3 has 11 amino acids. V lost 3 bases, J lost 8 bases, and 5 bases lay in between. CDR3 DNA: TGTGCCAGCAGCTTTCTATATGAGCAGTTCTTC. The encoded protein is CASSFLYEQFF.

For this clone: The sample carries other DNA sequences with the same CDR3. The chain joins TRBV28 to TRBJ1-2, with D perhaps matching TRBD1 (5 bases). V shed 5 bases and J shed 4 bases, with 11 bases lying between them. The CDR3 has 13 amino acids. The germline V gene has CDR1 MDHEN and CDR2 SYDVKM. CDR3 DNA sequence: TGTGCCAGCAGTCTCGGGGGGGGCTATGGCTACACCTTC. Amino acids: CASSLGGGYGYTF.

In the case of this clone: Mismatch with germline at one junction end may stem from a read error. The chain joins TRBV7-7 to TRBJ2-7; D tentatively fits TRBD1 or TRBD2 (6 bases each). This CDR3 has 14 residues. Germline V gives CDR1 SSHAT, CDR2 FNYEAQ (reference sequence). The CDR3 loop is CASSLADSGYEQYF. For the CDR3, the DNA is TGTGCTAGCAGCTTAGCGGACAGCGGCTACGAGCAGTACTTC. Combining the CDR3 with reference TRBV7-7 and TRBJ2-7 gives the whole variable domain GAGVSQSPRYKVTKRGQDVTLRCDPISSHATLYWYQQALGQGPEFLTYFNYEAQPDKSGLPSDRFSAERPEGSISTLTIQRTEQRDSAMYRCASSLADSGYEQYFGPGTRLTVT.